A single sample gave rise to the 3 T cell receptor beta chains below, sequenced in a study of T-cell memory formation after mild COVID-19 (dated by TCRdb to the early 2020s). The method behind the library was 5' RACE. The listed sequencing device is Illumina NovaSeq 6000. TCRdb reprocessed the public reads (quality trimming at Q25 with fastp, clone calling with MiXCR) and kept in-frame beta chains. Each entry is one CDR3 protein sequence, shown with its most common DNA and genes. Within this sample are 530,000 or so distinct CDR3 sequences, with approximately 15% of them counted one time only. The top ten clones comprise 8.1% of the sample. Sequenced: PBMCs or a T cell subset sorted from them (not recorded which). All receptors derive from an adult woman who had mild COVID-19 (a few samples of this study predate the infection). The sample titles of this study are shuffled in the database, so cell type and time point are left out; the donor was told from shared clones.

V and J are TRBV29-1 and TRBJ2-5; D is possibly TRBD2 (5 bases). V was shortened by 4 bases and J by 8 bases, with 8 bases between the two germline ends. The CDR3 sequence is 10 residues long. Germline CDR1 and CDR2: SQVTM and ANQGSEA. CDR3 DNA sequence: TGCAGCGTTGTTGAGGGAACCCAGTACTTC. Translation: CSVVEGTQYF. Full variable domain (rest looked up from reference TRBV29-1 and TRBJ2-5): SAVISQKPSRDICQRGTSLTIQCQVDSQVTMMFWYRQQPGQSLTLIATANQGSEATYESGFVIDKFPISRPNLTFSTLTVSNMSPEDSSIYLCSVVEGTQYFGPGTRLLVL.

This clonotype showed up just a few times. The CDR3 spells CASSLKTQGQGELWGPGYTF. Here the CDR3 DNA reads TGCGCCAGCAGCTTAAAGACCCAGGGACAGGGAGAGCTATGGGGGCCTGGCTACACCTTC. The chain combines TRBV5-1 with TRBJ1-2; TRBD1 aligns across 9 bases. The germline gives CDR1 SGHRS, CDR2 YFSETQ. Trimming at V came to 2 bases and at J to 7 bases, leaving 24 bases not matched to a gene. The CDR3 has 20 residues.

This clonotype has only a few counts. V gene TRBV10-2 combines with J gene TRBJ2-2; 8 nucleotides line up with TRBD1. CDR1 is WSHSY and CDR2 is SAAADI in the germline V gene. Germline trimming cut 10 bases from V and 3 bases from J; bases unmatched to any gene: 7. CDR3 length: 14 residues. CDR3 in amino acids: CATLQDRDTGELFF. Written as DNA, the CDR3 is TGCGCCACCCTCCAGGACAGGGACACCGGGGAGCTGTTTTTT.